The 8 T cell receptor beta chains below all came from one sample that was sequenced in a study of cytomegalovirus exposure and HLA in healthy donors. Both 60 Vbeta primers and 13 Jbeta primers went into the PCR. Clones were sequenced by immunoSEQ multiplex PCR, and TCRdb holds only the in-frame ones, with some missing. The repertoire holds about 210,000 clones, roughly 90% seen once, with roughly 0.33% in the top ten. Material: PBMCs. The receptor set was obtained from a woman aged 25 to 45 in good health and CMV-seronegative.

The rearrangement joins TRBV28 to TRBJ1-2, with D perhaps TRBD1 (5 bases). Germline V gene lookup returns CDR1 MDHEN and CDR2 SYDVKM. Between the trimmed V and J ends, which lost 4 bases and 4 bases, there was a span of 13 bases. The CDR3 has 14 residues. This CDR3 reads CASSSPGVVYGYTF. For the CDR3, the DNA is TGTGCCAGCAGTTCCCCGGGGGTTGTCTATGGCTACACCTTC.

CDR3 loop: CASSLDRRAGANVLTF. The CDR3 bases are TGTGCCAGCAGCTTAGATCGCAGGGCTGGGGCCAACGTCCTGACTTTC. V gene TRBV11-2 combines with J gene TRBJ2-6; D perhaps matches TRBD1 (5 bases). The germline V and J ends were trimmed by 0 bases and 2 bases, with 8 bases remaining between them. The CDR3 totals 16 residues. The germline V gene has CDR1 SGHAT and CDR2 FQNNGV.

In this sample, this clone turned up a few times. This chain joins TRBV6-1 and TRBJ2-3; 13 positions match TRBD2. The CDR3 contains 14 residues. Per germline, CDR1 MNHNS and CDR2 SASEGT. J was trimmed by 5 bases and V by 10 bases; bases with no gene match: 6. The CDR3 DNA reads as TGTGCCAACCAACTAGCGGGGGGGCTAGATACGCAGTATTTT. It translates to CANQLAGGLDTQYF.

The rearrangement uses TRBV30 and TRBJ2-7; maybe TRBD1 (6 bases). Trimming shortened V by 0 bases and J by 6 bases, and 12 bases separated the two germline ends. CDR3 length: 13 residues. Germline V gene data show CDR1 as GTSNPN and CDR2 as SVGIG (reference sequence). CDR3 in amino acids: CAWSVQGVGEQYF. In DNA form, the CDR3 reads TGTGCCTGGAGTGTACAGGGCGTCGGCGAGCAGTACTTC. The variable domain in full, completed from reference TRBV30 and TRBJ2-7, reads SQTIHQWPATLVQPVGSPLSLECTVEGTSNPNLYWYRQAAGRGLQLLFYSVGIGQISSEVPQNLSASRPQDRQFILSSKKLLLSDSGFYLCAWSVQGVGEQYFGPGTRLTVT.

CDR3 sequence reads: CASSLALAASGELFF. The CDR3 nucleotides are TGTGCCAGCAGCTTAGCGCTAGCGGCCTCCGGGGAGCTGTTTTTT. This chain joins TRBV11-1 and TRBJ2-2; the match to TRBD2 covers 7 bases. This CDR3 is built from 15 residues. Germline V gene sequence: CDR1 SGHAT, CDR2 FQDESV (reference sequence). The ends lost 0 bases at V and 6 bases at J; junction bases unmatched: 4.

This chain's CDR3 is CASSDLTGVGGYTF. Here the CDR3 DNA reads TGTGCCAGCAGCGACCTTACAGGGGTCGGTGGCTACACCTTC. The chain employs TRBV5-5 and TRBJ1-2; the match to TRBD1 covers 7 bases. CDR3 length: 14 amino acids. Trimming cost V 4 bases and J 7 bases; bases outside gene matches: 10. Per the germline V gene, CDR1 is SGHKS and CDR2 is YYEKEE (reference sequence).

The chain couples TRBV27 to TRBJ2-7; D gene unclear. Germline V gives CDR1 MNHEY, CDR2 SMNVEV (reference sequence). V lost 0 bases to trimming and J lost 0 bases, with 9 bases between them. CDR3 size: 15 residues. The CDR3 loop reads CASSLSSKSSYEQYF. The CDR3 region has the DNA TGTGCCAGCAGTTTATCGAGTAAAAGCTCCTACGAGCAGTACTTC.

The chain links TRBV27 to TRBJ2-1; the match to TRBD2 covers 10 bases. The V and J ends lost 5 bases and 7 bases, in that order; junction bases with no gene match: 8. The CDR3 covers 15 residues. The germline V gene has CDR1 MNHEY and CDR2 SMNVEV (reference sequence). The chain's CDR3 is CASSEAGGPRNEQFF. The CDR3, as DNA: TGTGCCAGCAGTGAAGCGGGGGGGCCTCGGAATGAGCAGTTCTTC.